This T cell receptor beta chain originates from a study of T cell changes during pregnancy in multiple sclerosis. The table lists this clone with a few counts. Method: immunoSEQ multiplex PCR; TCRdb's copy keeps in-frame clones and lacks some. This table holds more than 45,000 clones, roughly 88% found once. The sample in question was CD4+ T cells from peripheral blood mononuclear cells, obtained in the second trimester of pregnancy. The clonotype originates from a female donor with multiple sclerosis, enrolled in a pregnancy study.

CDR3 bases: TGCGCCAGCACCTCCCTGGGCGAGAGCTCCTACAATGAGCAGTTCTTC. Its protein product is CASTSLGESSYNEQFF. The chain recombines TRBV5-1 with TRBJ2-1; D not certain. The CDR3 covers 16 residues. Trimming took off 6 bases at V and 0 bases at J, with 16 bases between the two ends. Germline V gives CDR1 SGHRS, CDR2 YFSETQ.